These 30 T cell receptor beta chains originate from one sample sequenced in a study of cytomegalovirus exposure and HLA in healthy donors. 60 Vbeta and 13 Jbeta primers were used in PCR. Sequencing was performed with immunoSEQ multiplex PCR; in TCRdb, only in-frame clones are kept and a portion is missing. This table holds under 70,000 clones, approximately 80% found once. Source material: PBMCs. Source of these receptors: a female donor in good health and CMV-seronegative.

The gene calls are TRBV28 and TRBJ2-1; weak D call: TRBD2 (6 bases). The V gene lost 5 bases and the J gene lost 6 bases, with 14 bases spanning the gap. The CDR3 length is 14 residues. Germline V gene lookup returns CDR1 MDHEN and CDR2 SYDVKM. In DNA form, the CDR3 reads TGTGCCAGCAGTCCGCCGGGAGTCCTCAATGAGCAGTTCTTC. The encoded protein is CASSPPGVLNEQFF.

This rearrangement joins TRBV20-1 to TRBJ2-1; tentatively, D is TRBD2 (5 bases). Germline CDR1 is DFQATT and CDR2 is SNEGSKA (reference sequence). V lost 4 bases and J 7 bases, leaving 8 bases between the germline ends. This CDR3 contains 11 residues. The CDR3 sequence: CSANRRNEQFF. In nucleotides, the CDR3 is TGCAGTGCTAATCGGAGGAATGAGCAGTTCTTC.

This clone appeared a few times. V gene TRBV4-2 combines with J gene TRBJ2-7; 8 bases align to TRBD1. Germline CDR1 LGHNA, CDR2 YNFKEQ. There are 15 residues in the CDR3. J lost 1 base, V lost 3 bases, and 5 bases had no gene match. The DNA of the CDR3 is TGTGCCAGCAGCCATTGGGGGACAGGTTCCTACGAGCAGTACTTC. Translated: CASSHWGTGSYEQYF.

The chain uses TRBV5-1 and TRBJ2-7; the D gene is possibly TRBD2 (6 bases). There are 14 residues in the CDR3. The V end lost 4 bases, the J end lost 3 bases, and 14 bases lay between the germline ends. Looked up from germline, CDR1 is SGHRS and CDR2 is YFSETQ. The CDR3 DNA is TGCGCCAGCAGCCTTGGGGGGAGGATCTACGAGCAGTACTTC. Protein product: CASSLGGRIYEQYF.

This chain connects TRBV7-2 to TRBJ2-1, with TRBD1 identical over 7 bases. The CDR3 has 15 residues. Germline CDR1 SGHTA, CDR2 FQGNSA. The J segment lost 6 bases and the V segment lost 6 bases, leaving 11 bases of the junction unmatched. CDR3 sequence reads: CASRTGTADLNEQFF. The CDR3 DNA is TGTGCCAGCAGAACCGGGACAGCCGATCTCAATGAGCAGTTCTTC.

This clone appeared a single time. The CDR3 spells CASSENRDYGYTF. The CDR3 coding sequence is TGTGCCAGCAGTGAAAACCGGGACTATGGCTACACCTTC. The chain recombines TRBV6-1 with TRBJ1-2, with unresolved D. The CDR3 sequence is 13 residues long. Trimming left V 2 bases short and J 3 bases short, with 7 bases between. CDR1 and CDR2 from the germline V gene are MNHNS and SASEGT.

This clone was picked up one time. This rearrangement joins TRBV19 to TRBJ1-2; 8 bases fit TRBD1. Germline loops: CDR1 LNHDA, CDR2 SQIVND (reference sequence). With V trimmed by 3 bases and J by 7 bases, 7 bases remained unmatched. This CDR3 is 14 amino acids long. The CDR3 loop is CASSMTRGLGGYTF. DNA of the CDR3: TGTGCCAGTAGTATGACCAGGGGGCTCGGTGGCTACACCTTC.

The gene calls are TRBV10-3 and TRBJ1-4, with D tentatively TRBD1 (5 bases). The CDR3 is made up of 15 amino acids. Trimming removed 3 bases at V and 8 bases at J, with 16 bases between. Looked up from germline, CDR1 is ENHRY and CDR2 is SYGVKD. CDR3 DNA: TGTGCCATCAGTGAAAGGACACCCGCTGGAGAAAAACTGTTTTTT. Its protein is CAISERTPAGEKLFF.

The chain joins TRBV18 to TRBJ1-2; 10 bases line up with TRBD1. J gave up 8 bases and V 3 bases, and 6 bases lay outside the gene matches. CDR1 and CDR2 (germline): KGHSH, LQKENI. The CDR3 has 14 amino acids. As DNA, the CDR3 is TGTGCCAGCTCACCCGACAGGGGGCACGGGGGCTACACCTTC. This sequence encodes CASSPDRGHGGYTF. Based on the CDR3 plus reference TRBV18 and TRBJ1-2, the full variable domain is NAGVMQNPRHLVRRRGQEARLRCSPMKGHSHVYWYRQLPEEGLKFMVYLQKENIIDESGMPKERFSAEFPKEGPSILRIQQVVRGDSAAYFCASSPDRGHGGYTFGSGTRLTVV.

This clone was seen a few times. The DNA for the CDR3 is TGTGCCAGCAGCGGGGGAGCGGGGTCCCACTCCTACGAGCAGTACTTC. Protein product: CASSGGAGSHSYEQYF. The chain is built from TRBV5-6 and TRBJ2-7; 7 positions match TRBD2. V gave up 4 bases and J gave up 0 bases; unmatched junction bases: 10. The CDR3 loop spans 16 amino acids. CDR1 and CDR2 (germline): SGHDT, YYEEEE.

This chain joins TRBV7-2 and TRBJ1-2; no firm D call. The V gene's germline CDR1 is SGHTA and CDR2 FQGNSA. V was cut by 2 bases and J by 1 base, with 8 bases left in between. This CDR3 has 14 amino acids. CDR3 nucleotide sequence: TGTGCCAGCAGCTTATCCGGGGTTAACTATGGCTACACCTTC. Protein product: CASSLSGVNYGYTF.

The V gene is TRBV11-3, the J gene TRBJ2-1, with 8 bases identical to TRBD2. The J segment lost 4 bases and the V segment lost 5 bases, leaving 7 bases of the junction unmatched. The CDR3 has 15 amino acids. CDR1 and CDR2 from the germline V gene are SGHNT and YENEEA. Written as DNA, the CDR3 is TGTGCCAGCAGCGAGGCCCCGGGAGGGTACAATGAGCAGTTCTTC. This gives the protein CASSEAPGGYNEQFF.

This clone was counted between two and nine times. This chain links TRBV27 with TRBJ2-3; D possibly corresponds to TRBD1 (6 bases). CDR3 length equals 15 residues. The germline V gene encodes CDR1 MNHEY and CDR2 SMNVEV (reference sequence). V was pared by 6 bases and J by 3 bases, with 16 bases between. CDR3 amino acids: CASRSGTPLTDTQYF. The CDR3 DNA sequence: TGTGCCAGCAGATCCGGGACACCTCTGACAGATACGCAGTATTTT.

This clone showed up just a few times. The chain has TRBV11-2 and TRBJ2-1, with D maybe TRBD2 (6 bases). Germline loops: CDR1 SGHAT, CDR2 FQNNGV. V was pared by 5 bases and J by 16 bases, with 15 bases between. The CDR3 runs to 11 residues. The CDR3 loop reads CASSPGLGTFF. The CDR3 region has the DNA TGTGCCAGCAGCCCGGGACTTGGCACATTCTTC.

The count of this clone is one. The rearrangement joins TRBV19 to TRBJ1-5; D is perhaps TRBD1 (5 bases). Trimming left V 4 bases short and J 0 bases short, with 13 bases between. Germline lookup yields CDR1 LNHDA and CDR2 SQIVND (reference sequence). This CDR3 region has 16 residues. CDR3 loop: CASSTLGAPSNQPQHF. The DNA for the CDR3 is TGTGCCAGTAGTACGCTAGGGGCCCCTAGCAATCAGCCCCAGCATTTT. The full variable domain, its missing parts supplied by reference TRBV19 and TRBJ1-5, is DGGITQSPKYLFRKEGQNVTLSCEQNLNHDAMYWYRQDPGQGLRLIYYSQIVNDFQKGDIAEGYSVSREKKESFPLTVTSAQKNPTAFYLCASSTLGAPSNQPQHFGDGTRLSIL.

The rearrangement uses TRBV7-3 and TRBJ2-2; the match to TRBD1 covers 9 bases. The CDR3 loop spans 15 amino acids. Germline V gives CDR1 SGHTA, CDR2 FQGTGA. The trim removed 5 bases at V and 5 bases at J, leaving 6 bases unmatched. CDR3 sequence (DNA): TGTGCCAGCAGCCCTGGGACAGGGTGGACCGGGGAGCTGTTTTTT. As protein: CASSPGTGWTGELFF.

The chain uses TRBV11-1 and TRBJ2-3; TRBD1 matches at 9 bases. CDR1 and CDR2 (germline): SGHAT, FQDESV (reference sequence). The CDR3 is 15 amino acids. Trimming cost V 5 bases and J 2 bases; bases outside gene matches: 5. CDR3 nucleotides: TGTGCCAGCAGCCTCACAGGGGGCGACACAGATACGCAGTATTTT. It specifies CASSLTGGDTDTQYF. Full variable domain (remainder filled in from reference TRBV11-1 and TRBJ2-3): EAEVAQSPRYKITEKSQAVAFWCDPISGHATLYWYRQILGQGPELLVQFQDESVVDDSQLPKDRFSAERLKGVDSTLKIQPAELGDSAMYLCASSLTGGDTDTQYFGPGTRLTVL.

The rearrangement joins TRBV7-8 to TRBJ2-6, with D perhaps TRBD1 (5 bases). Trimming pared 4 bases from V and 2 bases from J, leaving 12 bases between. Germline assignment: CDR1 SGHVS and CDR2 FQNEAQ. The length of the CDR3 is 16 residues. Here the CDR3 reads CASSSLQGPGANVLTF. The CDR3 DNA sequence: TGTGCCAGCAGCTCGCTTCAGGGCCCTGGGGCCAACGTCCTGACTTTC.

The V gene is TRBV25-1, the J gene TRBJ2-7; no definite D call. Trimming took 3 bases from V and 4 from J, leaving 19 bases between them. This CDR3 is 16 amino acids long. The V gene's germline CDR1 is MGHDK and CDR2 SYGVNS. The CDR3 coding sequence is TGTGCCAGCAGTGAGGGTCCCGCAGGCCGGCCATACGAGCAGTACTTC. Protein: CASSEGPAGRPYEQYF.

The V and J genes are TRBV5-1 and TRBJ2-2, with TRBD1 identical over 7 bases. Trimming cost V 0 bases and J 4 bases; bases outside gene matches: 0. Germline-derived CDR1 and CDR2 are SGHRS and YFSETQ. This CDR3 contains 14 residues. This CDR3 reads CASSLGQGTGELFF. The CDR3 coding sequence is TGCGCCAGCAGCTTGGGACAGGGCACCGGGGAGCTGTTTTTT.

The J gene is TRBJ2-7, the V gene TRBV5-1, with D possibly being TRBD2 (6 bases). The CDR3 has 14 residues. Germline CDR1 SGHRS, CDR2 YFSETQ. Deletions cut 1 base from V and 5 bases from J, with 13 bases between. The CDR3 sequence is CASSLLAGSDEQYF. The DNA of the CDR3 is TGCGCCAGCAGCTTGCTCGCGGGGTCCGACGAGCAGTACTTC. The whole variable domain, remainder taken from reference TRBV5-1 and TRBJ2-7, is KAGVTQTPRYLIKTRGQQVTLSCSPISGHRSVSWYQQTPGQGLQFLFEYFSETQRNKGNFPGRFSGRQFSNSRSEMNVSTLELGDSALYLCASSLLAGSDEQYFGPGTRLTVT.

The gene calls are TRBV19 and TRBJ2-3; D might be TRBD1 (5 bases). Germline CDR1 reads LNHDA; CDR2 reads SQIVND (reference sequence). The V gene lost 3 bases and the J gene lost 3 bases, with 13 bases spanning the gap. CDR3 length: 15 amino acids. CDR3 sequence reads: CASSIGRAETDTQYF. The CDR3, as DNA: TGTGCCAGTAGTATCGGCAGGGCAGAGACAGATACGCAGTATTTT.

The chain links TRBV29-1 to TRBJ2-7; 9 bases are a match to TRBD2. V dropped 4 bases and J dropped 2; count of bases not matched to a gene: 6. CDR3 length: 14 amino acids. CDR1 SQVTM and CDR2 ANQGSEA come from the germline V gene. The CDR3 DNA sequence: TGCAGCGTTGCTAGCGGGGTCGGGCCCTACGAGCAGTACTTC. It translates to CSVASGVGPYEQYF.

This clone is a singleton in its sample. This sequence joins TRBV28 and TRBJ2-7; the match to TRBD1 covers 9 bases. The CDR3 covers 16 residues. CDR1 and CDR2 (germline): MDHEN, SYDVKM. J was trimmed by 0 bases and V by 5 bases; bases with no gene match: 8. The CDR3 sequence: CASSPLGQGNSYEQYF. CDR3 DNA sequence: TGTGCCAGCAGTCCACTGGGACAGGGAAACTCCTACGAGCAGTACTTC.

V is TRBV7-2 and J is TRBJ2-7; 7 bases map to TRBD1. The V gene end was trimmed by 5 bases and the J gene end by 0 bases; junction bases not matched to a gene: 7. The CDR3 runs to 15 residues. Germline assignment: CDR1 SGHTA and CDR2 FQGNSA. CDR3 DNA: TGTGCCAGCAGCAGAGATGCAGGGGGCTCCTACGAGCAGTACTTC. Its protein is CASSRDAGGSYEQYF. Using reference TRBV7-2 and TRBJ2-7 for the parts outside the CDR3, the full variable domain is GAGVSQSPSNKVTEKGKDVELRCDPISGHTALYWYRQSLGQGLEFLIYFQGNSAPDKSGLPSDRFSAERTGGSVSTLTIQRTQQEDSAVYLCASSRDAGGSYEQYFGPGTRLTVT.

CDR3 in DNA: TGTGCCAGTAGTATGAGGGGGACAGGGGGCGACGAGCAGTACTTC. Translated, it gives CASSMRGTGGDEQYF. The genes are TRBV19 and TRBJ2-5; TRBD1 agrees at 12 bases. The J call may be wrong; the DNA end is better matched by TRBJ2-7. This CDR3 comprises 15 residues. In germline, CDR1 is LNHDA, CDR2 SQIVND (reference sequence).

This clone came up once. The rearrangement joins TRBV21-1 to TRBJ2-7; TRBD2, the table's D call, was not compared with the DNA. TRBV21-1 is annotated as a pseudogene. The CDR3 consists of 13 residues. The CDR3 protein is CASGWKETYEQYF. DNA of the CDR3: TGTGCCAGCGGGTGGAAGGAGACCTACGAGCAGTACTTC.

The CDR3: CASSLLAASYNEQFF. CDR3 bases: TGTGCCAGCAGCTTACTAGCGGCTTCCTACAATGAGCAGTTCTTC. This rearrangement joins TRBV7-3 to TRBJ2-1; 7 nucleotides match TRBD2. Germline V CDR1 and CDR2: SGHTA, FQGTGA. The CDR3 has 15 residues. The V gene end was trimmed by 2 bases and the J gene end by 1 base; junction bases not matched to a gene: 2.

The chain joins TRBV7-9 to TRBJ1-6; D is perhaps TRBD1 (5 bases). The V gene's germline CDR1 is SEHNR and CDR2 FQNEAQ (reference sequence). This CDR3 contains 13 residues. The V end lost 5 bases, the J end lost 4 bases, and 6 bases lay between the germline ends. The CDR3 loop is CASSDSYNSPLHF. CDR3 coding DNA: TGTGCCAGCAGCGACAGTTATAATTCACCCCTCCACTTT.

The chain couples TRBV29-1 to TRBJ2-1; 13 nucleotides agree with TRBD2. Trimming at V came to 6 bases and at J to 9 bases, leaving 17 bases not matched to a gene. Germline values: CDR1 SQVTM, CDR2 ANQGSEA. The CDR3 length is 17 residues. Here the CDR3 DNA reads TGCAGCGTCAGAAAGTGGACTAGCGGGGGATGGGGTCCTGAGCAGTTCTTC. It translates to CSVRKWTSGGWGPEQFF.